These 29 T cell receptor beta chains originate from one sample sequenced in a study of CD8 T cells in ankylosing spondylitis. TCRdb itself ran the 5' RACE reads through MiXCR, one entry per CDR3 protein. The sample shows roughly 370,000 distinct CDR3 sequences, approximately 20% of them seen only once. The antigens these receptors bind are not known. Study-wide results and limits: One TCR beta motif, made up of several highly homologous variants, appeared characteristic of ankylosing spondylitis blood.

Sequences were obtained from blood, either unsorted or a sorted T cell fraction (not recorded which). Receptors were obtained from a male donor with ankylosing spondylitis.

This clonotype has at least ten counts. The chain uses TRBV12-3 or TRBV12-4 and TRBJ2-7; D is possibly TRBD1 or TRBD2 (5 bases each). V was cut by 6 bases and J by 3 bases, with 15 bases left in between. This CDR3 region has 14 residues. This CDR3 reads CASRPGSTVYEQYF. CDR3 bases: TGTGCCAGCAGACCGGGGTCGACAGTCTACGAGCAGTACTTC.

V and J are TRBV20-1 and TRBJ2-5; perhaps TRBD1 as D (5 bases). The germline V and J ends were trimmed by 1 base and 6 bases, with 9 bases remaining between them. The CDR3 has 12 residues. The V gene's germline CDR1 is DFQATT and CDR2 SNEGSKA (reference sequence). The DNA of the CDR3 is TGCAGTGCTAGAGCAGGGTTCCAGACCCAGTACTTC. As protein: CSARAGFQTQYF.

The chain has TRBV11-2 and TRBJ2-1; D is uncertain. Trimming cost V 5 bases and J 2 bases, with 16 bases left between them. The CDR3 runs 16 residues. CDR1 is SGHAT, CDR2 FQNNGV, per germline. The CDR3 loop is CASSREVGGTYNEQFF. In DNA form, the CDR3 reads TGTGCCAGCAGCCGAGAAGTGGGCGGAACCTACAATGAGCAGTTCTTC.

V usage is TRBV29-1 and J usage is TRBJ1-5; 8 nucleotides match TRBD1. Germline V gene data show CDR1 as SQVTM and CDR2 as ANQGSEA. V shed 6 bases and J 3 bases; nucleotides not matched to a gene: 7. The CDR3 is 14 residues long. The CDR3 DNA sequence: TGCAGCGTCGCCGGGACAGGACTCAATCAGCCCCAGCATTTT. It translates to CSVAGTGLNQPQHF.

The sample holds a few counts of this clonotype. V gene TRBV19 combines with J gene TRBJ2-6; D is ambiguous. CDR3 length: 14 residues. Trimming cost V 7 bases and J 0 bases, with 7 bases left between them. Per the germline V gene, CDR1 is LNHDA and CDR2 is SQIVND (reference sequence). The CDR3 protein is CASKLSSGANVLTF. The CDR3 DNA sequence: TGTGCCAGTAAGTTGAGCTCTGGGGCCAACGTCCTGACTTTC.

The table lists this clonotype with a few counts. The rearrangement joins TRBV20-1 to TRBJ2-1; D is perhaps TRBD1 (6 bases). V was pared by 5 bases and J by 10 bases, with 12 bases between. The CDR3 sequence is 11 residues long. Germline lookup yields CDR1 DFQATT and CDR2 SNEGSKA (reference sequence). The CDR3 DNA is TGCAGTGCTTACAGGGTTTTCGAGCAGTTCTTC. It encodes CSAYRVFEQFF.

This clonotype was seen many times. The CDR3 region is CASSTSAGGRPYNEQFF. The CDR3, as DNA: TGTGCCAGCAGCACCTCAGCGGGAGGGCGTCCCTACAATGAGCAGTTCTTC. J is TRBJ2-1 and V is TRBV4-2; TRBD2 matches 10 bases. This CDR3 comprises 17 residues. In germline, CDR1 is LGHNA, CDR2 YNFKEQ. V lost 5 bases and J lost 2; bases outside the gene matches: 9.

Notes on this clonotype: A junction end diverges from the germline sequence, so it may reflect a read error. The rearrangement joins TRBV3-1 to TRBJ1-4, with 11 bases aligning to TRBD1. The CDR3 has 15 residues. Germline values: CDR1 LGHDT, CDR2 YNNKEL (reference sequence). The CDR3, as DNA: TGTGCCAGCAGCCAAGTTCGGGACAGGGGGTCGTGGCAGGTTTTT. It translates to CASSQVRDRGSWQVF.

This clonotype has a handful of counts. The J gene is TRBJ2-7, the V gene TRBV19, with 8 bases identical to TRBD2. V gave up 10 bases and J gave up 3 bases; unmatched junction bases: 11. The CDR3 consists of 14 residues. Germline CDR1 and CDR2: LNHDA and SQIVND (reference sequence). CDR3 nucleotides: TGTGCCACCGCAAGCGGGAGACACAACTACGAGCAGTACTTC. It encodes CATASGRHNYEQYF.

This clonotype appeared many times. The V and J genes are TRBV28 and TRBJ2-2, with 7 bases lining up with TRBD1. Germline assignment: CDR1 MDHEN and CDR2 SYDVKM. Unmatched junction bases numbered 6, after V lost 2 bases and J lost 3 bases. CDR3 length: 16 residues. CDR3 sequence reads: CASSLIGQGDTGELFF. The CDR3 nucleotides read TGTGCCAGCAGTTTAATAGGTCAGGGGGACACCGGGGAGCTGTTTTTT. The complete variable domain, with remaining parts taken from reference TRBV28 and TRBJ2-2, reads DVKVTQSSRYLVKRTGEKVFLECVQDMDHENMFWYRQDPGLGLRLIYFSYDVKMKEKGDIPEGYSVSREKKERFSLILESASTNQTSMYLCASSLIGQGDTGELFFGEGSRLTVL.

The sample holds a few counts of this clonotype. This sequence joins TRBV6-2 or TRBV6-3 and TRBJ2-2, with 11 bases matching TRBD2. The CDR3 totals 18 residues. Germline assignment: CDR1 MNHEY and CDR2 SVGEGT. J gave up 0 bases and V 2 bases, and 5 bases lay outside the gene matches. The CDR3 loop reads CASSYRGLAGPNTGELFF. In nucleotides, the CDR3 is TGTGCCAGCAGTTACCGAGGACTAGCGGGTCCGAACACCGGGGAGCTGTTTTTT.

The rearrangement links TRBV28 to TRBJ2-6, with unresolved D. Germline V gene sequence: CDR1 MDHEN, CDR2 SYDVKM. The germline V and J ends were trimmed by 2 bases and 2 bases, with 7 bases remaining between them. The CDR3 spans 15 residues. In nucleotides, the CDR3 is TGTGCCAGCAGTTTAAGTCACCCTGGGGCCAACGTCCTGACTTTC. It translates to CASSLSHPGANVLTF.

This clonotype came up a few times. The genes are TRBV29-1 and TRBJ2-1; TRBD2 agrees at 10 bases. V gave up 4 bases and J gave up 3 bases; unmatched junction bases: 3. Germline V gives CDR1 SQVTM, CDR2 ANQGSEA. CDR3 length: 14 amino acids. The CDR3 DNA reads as TGCAGCGTTGGTGGACTAGCGGTCTACAATGAGCAGTTCTTC. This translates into CSVGGLAVYNEQFF.

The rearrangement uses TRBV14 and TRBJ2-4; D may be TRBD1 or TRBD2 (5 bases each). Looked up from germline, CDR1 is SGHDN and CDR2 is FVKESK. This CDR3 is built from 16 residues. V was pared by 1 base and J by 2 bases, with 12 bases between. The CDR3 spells CASSQGRRESKNIQYF. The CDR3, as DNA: TGTGCCAGCAGCCAAGGTCGCAGGGAGTCCAAAAACATTCAGTACTTC. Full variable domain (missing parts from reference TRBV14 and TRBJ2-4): EAGVTQFPSHSVIEKGQTVTLRCDPISGHDNLYWYRRVMGKEIKFLLHFVKESKQDESGMPNNRFLAERTGGTYSTLKVQPAELEDSGVYFCASSQGRRESKNIQYFGAGTRLSVL.

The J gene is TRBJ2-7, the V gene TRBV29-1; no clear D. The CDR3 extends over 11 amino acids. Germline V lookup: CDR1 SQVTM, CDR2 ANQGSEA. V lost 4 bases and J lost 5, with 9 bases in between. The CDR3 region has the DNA TGCAGCGTTGCAGAAGGCCACGAGCAGTACTTC. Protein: CSVAEGHEQYF.

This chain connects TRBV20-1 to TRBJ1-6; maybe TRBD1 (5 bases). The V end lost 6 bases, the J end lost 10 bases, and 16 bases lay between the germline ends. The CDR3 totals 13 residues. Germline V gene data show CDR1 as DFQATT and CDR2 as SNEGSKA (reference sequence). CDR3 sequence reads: CSAPDSFNSPLHF. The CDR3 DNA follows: TGCAGTGCCCCAGACAGCTTTAACTCACCCCTCCACTTT.

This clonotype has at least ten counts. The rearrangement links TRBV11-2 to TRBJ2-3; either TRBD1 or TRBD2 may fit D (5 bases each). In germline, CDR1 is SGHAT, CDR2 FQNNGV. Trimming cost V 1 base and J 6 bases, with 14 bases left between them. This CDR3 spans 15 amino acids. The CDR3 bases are TGTGCCAGCAGCTTAGCGGGACGTCCGATTGATACGCAGTATTTT. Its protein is CASSLAGRPIDTQYF.

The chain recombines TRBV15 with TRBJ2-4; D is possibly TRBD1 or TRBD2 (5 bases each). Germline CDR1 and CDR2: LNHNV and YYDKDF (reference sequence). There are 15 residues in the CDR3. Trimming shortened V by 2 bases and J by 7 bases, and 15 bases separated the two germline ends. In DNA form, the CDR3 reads TGTGCCACCAGCAGATACGGACAAGAGGGGAACATTCAGTACTTC. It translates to CATSRYGQEGNIQYF.

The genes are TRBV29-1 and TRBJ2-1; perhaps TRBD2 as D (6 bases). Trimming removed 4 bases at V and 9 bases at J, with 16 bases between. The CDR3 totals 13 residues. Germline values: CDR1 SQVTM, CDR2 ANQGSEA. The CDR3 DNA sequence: TGCAGCGTTGGGGGCGGGATCCCCCGTGAGCAGTTCTTC. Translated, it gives CSVGGGIPREQFF.

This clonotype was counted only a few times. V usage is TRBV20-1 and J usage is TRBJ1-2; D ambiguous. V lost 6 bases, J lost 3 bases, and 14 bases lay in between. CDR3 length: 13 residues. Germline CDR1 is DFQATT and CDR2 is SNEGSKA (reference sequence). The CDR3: CSATGDSYYGYTF. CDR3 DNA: TGCAGTGCCACTGGCGACTCATACTATGGCTACACCTTC.

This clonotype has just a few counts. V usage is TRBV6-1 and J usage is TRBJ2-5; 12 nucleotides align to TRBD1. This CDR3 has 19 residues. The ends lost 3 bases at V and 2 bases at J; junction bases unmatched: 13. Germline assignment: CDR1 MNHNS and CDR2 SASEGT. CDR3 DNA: TGTGCCAGCAGTGATCCCGGGGGACAGGGGGCCTCCATTCAAGAGACCCAGTACTTC. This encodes CASSDPGGQGASIQETQYF.

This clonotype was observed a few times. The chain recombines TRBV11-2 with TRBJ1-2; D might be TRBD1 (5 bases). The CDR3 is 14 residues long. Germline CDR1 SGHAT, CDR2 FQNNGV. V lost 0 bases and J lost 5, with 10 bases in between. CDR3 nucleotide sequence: TGTGCCAGCAGCTTAGAGCCGGGACCTTATGGCTACACCTTC. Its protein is CASSLEPGPYGYTF.

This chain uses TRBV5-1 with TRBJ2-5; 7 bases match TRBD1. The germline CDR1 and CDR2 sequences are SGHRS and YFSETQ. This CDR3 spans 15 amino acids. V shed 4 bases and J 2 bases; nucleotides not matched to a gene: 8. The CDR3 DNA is TGCGCCAGCAGCATAGGACAGGCGTCACAAGAGACCCAGTACTTC. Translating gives CASSIGQASQETQYF. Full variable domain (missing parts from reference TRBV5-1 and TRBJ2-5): KAGVTQTPRYLIKTRGQQVTLSCSPISGHRSVSWYQQTPGQGLQFLFEYFSETQRNKGNFPGRFSGRQFSNSRSEMNVSTLELGDSALYLCASSIGQASQETQYFGPGTRLLVL.

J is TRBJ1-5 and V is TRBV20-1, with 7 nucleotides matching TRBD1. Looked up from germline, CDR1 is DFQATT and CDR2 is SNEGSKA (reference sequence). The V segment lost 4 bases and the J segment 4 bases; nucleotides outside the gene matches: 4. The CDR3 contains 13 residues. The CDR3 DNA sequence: TGCAGTGCTACCGGACAGGATAATCAGCCCCAGCATTTT. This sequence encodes CSATGQDNQPQHF.

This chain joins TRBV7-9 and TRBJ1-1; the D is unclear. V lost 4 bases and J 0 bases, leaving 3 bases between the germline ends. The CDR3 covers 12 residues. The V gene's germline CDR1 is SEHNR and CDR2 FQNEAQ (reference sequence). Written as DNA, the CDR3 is TGTGCCAGCAGCTATGTGAACACTGAAGCTTTCTTT. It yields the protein CASSYVNTEAFF.

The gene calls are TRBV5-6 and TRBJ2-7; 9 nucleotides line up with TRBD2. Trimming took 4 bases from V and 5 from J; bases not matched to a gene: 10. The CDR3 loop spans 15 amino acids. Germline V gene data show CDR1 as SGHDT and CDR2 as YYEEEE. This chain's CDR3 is CASSRISGRLNEQYF. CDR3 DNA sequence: TGTGCCAGCAGCCGGATTAGCGGGAGATTGAACGAGCAGTACTTC.

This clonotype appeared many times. The DNA of the CDR3 is TGTGCCAGCAGTCCAGGACTAGCTGGGGAGACCCAGTACTTC. It translates to CASSPGLAGETQYF. This sequence joins TRBV12-3 or TRBV12-4 and TRBJ2-5; 8 bases map to TRBD2. CDR3 length: 14 residues. With 5 bases clipped from V and 5 bases from J, the junction kept 7 bases outside the gene matches.

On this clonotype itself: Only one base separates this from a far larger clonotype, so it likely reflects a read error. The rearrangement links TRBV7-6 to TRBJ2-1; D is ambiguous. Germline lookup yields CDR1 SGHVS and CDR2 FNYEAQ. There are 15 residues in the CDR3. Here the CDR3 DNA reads TGTGCCAGCAGCTTAGCGGGCGGTTCCTACAATGGGCAGTTCTTC. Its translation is CASSLAGGSYNGQFF. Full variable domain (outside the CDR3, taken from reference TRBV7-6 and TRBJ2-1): GAGVSQSPRYKVTKRGQDVALRCDPISGHVSLYWYRQALGQGPEFLTYFNYEAQQDKSGLPNDRFSAERPEGSISTLTIQRTEQRDSAMYRCASSLAGGSYNGQFFGPGTRLTVL.

This CDR3 reads CASSSRQGGSTEAFF. The CDR3 bases are TGTGCCAGCAGCTCCCGACAGGGAGGAAGCACTGAAGCTTTCTTT. This rearrangement joins TRBV11-3 to TRBJ1-1; TRBD1 aligns across 7 bases. The CDR3 runs 15 residues. After removal of 4 bases from V and 4 bases from J, the junction contained 9 bases not matched to a gene. Germline loops: CDR1 SGHNT, CDR2 YENEEA.